Following are 3 T cell receptor beta chains from one sample sequenced in a study of early T cells in non-severe SARS-CoV-2 infection. TCRdb analysed the 5' RACE reads with MiXCR anew, one entry per CDR3 protein. The table lists 55,000 to 80,000 distinct CDR3 sequences, roughly 12% of them singletons, with less than 5% in the top ten. Specimen: whole blood. The source of these receptors is an adult who was a healthcare worker with PCR-confirmed SARS-CoV-2 infection or an uninfected control (not recorded which).

This clonotype showed up many times. The V call is TRBV7-2, the J call TRBJ2-1; D unresolved. CDR1 and CDR2 (germline): SGHTA, FQGNSA. Trimming pared 9 bases from V and 5 bases from J, leaving 14 bases between. The CDR3 length is 13 residues. This chain's CDR3 is CASTSPLHNEQFF. The CDR3 DNA reads TGTGCCAGTACTTCACCACTTCACAATGAGCAGTTCTTC.

The gene calls are TRBV10-2 and TRBJ1-1; 10 bases fit TRBD1. Per germline, CDR1 WSHSY and CDR2 SAAADI. Losses at the gene ends were 8 bases for V and 4 bases for J; bases not matched to a gene: 4. The CDR3 has 13 residues. Here the CDR3 reads CASLRTGGTEAFF. The CDR3 DNA follows: TGCGCCAGCCTCCGGACAGGGGGCACTGAAGCTTTCTTT.

This clonotype has at least ten counts. This chain's CDR3 is CSVDPGTNIQYF. The CDR3 nucleotides read TGCAGCGTTGACCCAGGGACGAACATTCAGTACTTC. The chain joins TRBV29-1 to TRBJ2-4; D might be TRBD1 or TRBD2, each matching 5 bases. The germline gives CDR1 SQVTM, CDR2 ANQGSEA. The germline V and J ends were trimmed by 3 bases and 7 bases, with 10 bases remaining between them. CDR3 length equals 12 residues.